These 29 T cell receptor beta chains originate from one sample sequenced in a study of blood T cell repertoires in COVID-19. Sequencing was performed with immunoSEQ multiplex PCR; in TCRdb, only in-frame clones are kept and a portion is missing. The sample records approximately 160,000 clones, almost 85% being singletons. Source material: peripheral blood. The receptor set was obtained from a man younger than 30 with active or convalescent COVID-19.

Turning to this clone: A read error may produce the germline difference seen at one junction end. The chain has TRBV5-4 and TRBJ2-5; 14 bases map to TRBD2. From germline, CDR1 is SGHNT and CDR2 YYREEE (reference sequence). CDR3 length: 15 amino acids. In nucleotides, the CDR3 is TGTGCCAGCAGGTTGGGACTAGCGGGGGTAGGGACCCAGTACTTC. Amino acids: CASRLGLAGVGTQYF.

J is TRBJ2-1 and V is TRBV3-1 (or the pseudogene TRBV3-2); TRBD2 aligns across 9 bases. Germline assignment: CDR1 LGHDT and CDR2 YNNKEL (reference sequence). The length of the CDR3 is 19 residues. The V gene end was trimmed by 4 bases and the J gene end by 4 bases; junction bases not matched to a gene: 17. The CDR3 loop reads CASSPRSREGPILYNEQFF. The CDR3 DNA follows: TGTGCCAGCAGCCCCCGCTCGCGGGAGGGTCCAATTCTTTACAATGAGCAGTTCTTC.

This clone was counted once. The genes are TRBV28 and TRBJ1-4; D is perhaps TRBD1 (5 bases). Germline CDR1 MDHEN, CDR2 SYDVKM. This CDR3 is 12 amino acids long. Trimming took 8 bases from V and 7 from J, leaving 11 bases between them. CDR3 residues: CASGLGGEKLFF. CDR3 sequence (DNA): TGTGCCAGCGGTCTCGGGGGTGAAAAACTGTTTTTT.

The V gene is TRBV6-5, the J gene TRBJ1-4; D unclear. V lost 4 bases and J 8 bases, leaving 8 bases between the germline ends. Germline V gene lookup returns CDR1 MNHEY and CDR2 SVGAGI. This CDR3 spans 12 amino acids. The CDR3 coding sequence is TGTGCCAGCAGTTTCTTCAGGGAAAAACTGTTTTTT. This encodes CASSFFREKLFF.

This chain links TRBV27 with TRBJ2-1; TRBD1 matches at 7 bases. With 1 base clipped from V and 0 bases from J, the junction kept 3 bases outside the gene matches. There are 16 residues in the CDR3. CDR1 and CDR2 (germline): MNHEY, SMNVEV (reference sequence). This CDR3 reads CASSLFGDSSYNEQFF. CDR3 bases: TGTGCCAGCAGTTTATTCGGGGACAGCTCCTACAATGAGCAGTTCTTC.

This clone has a handful of counts. The chain links TRBV6-4 to TRBJ2-7; TRBD1 agrees at 7 bases. The CDR3 length is 14 residues. V lost 8 bases to trimming and J lost 0 bases; unmatched junction nucleotides: 7. Germline V lookup: CDR1 MRHNA, CDR2 SNTAGT. CDR3 bases: TGTGCCAGCGGGGACAGCTTCCTCTCCTACGAGCAGTACTTC. The encoded protein is CASGDSFLSYEQYF.

The rearrangement joins TRBV6-5 to TRBJ1-6; D is uncertain. From germline, CDR1 is MNHEY and CDR2 SVGAGI. CDR3 length: 13 amino acids. V was cut by 7 bases and J by 5 bases, with 9 bases left in between. In nucleotides, the CDR3 is TGTGCCAGCACCTTTTCAGATAATTCACCCCTCCACTTT. It yields the protein CASTFSDNSPLHF.

The chain combines TRBV9 with TRBJ2-3; 11 positions match TRBD2. Per germline, CDR1 SGDLS and CDR2 YYNGEE. The junction had 6 bases not matched to a gene; V was cut back by 4 bases and J by 5 bases. The CDR3 has 15 residues. CDR3 protein: CASSLLAGEGDTQYF. Written as DNA, the CDR3 is TGTGCCAGCAGCTTACTAGCGGGAGAGGGAGATACGCAGTATTTT. The full variable domain, with the rest looked up from reference TRBV9 and TRBJ2-3, is DSGVTQTPKHLITATGQRVTLRCSPRSGDLSVYWYQQSLDQGLQFLIQYYNGEERAKGNILERFSAQQFPDLHSELNLSSLELGDSALYFCASSLLAGEGDTQYFGPGTRLTVL.

The chain links TRBV28 to TRBJ2-1; maybe TRBD2 (6 bases). This CDR3 spans 17 amino acids. The germline V and J ends were trimmed by 2 bases and 0 bases, with 14 bases remaining between them. CDR1 and CDR2 from the germline V gene are MDHEN and SYDVKM. This chain's CDR3 is CASSLNLVGGSYNEQFF. The CDR3 DNA follows: TGTGCCAGCAGTTTAAACCTCGTGGGGGGCTCCTACAATGAGCAGTTCTTC.

The V gene is TRBV3-1 (or the pseudogene TRBV3-2), the J gene TRBJ1-4; D possibly corresponds to TRBD1 (6 bases). Looked up from germline, CDR1 is LGHDT and CDR2 is YNNKEL (reference sequence). The CDR3 is 14 residues long. Between the trimmed V and J ends, which lost 4 bases and 5 bases, there was a span of 11 bases. For the CDR3, the DNA is TGTGCCAGCAGCCTCCGGACAGTAAATGAAAAACTGTTTTTT. As protein: CASSLRTVNEKLFF.

V is TRBV10-3 and J is TRBJ1-3; 9 bases line up with TRBD1. J lost 2 bases, V lost 2 bases, and 1 base had no gene match. The CDR3 is 15 residues long. CDR1 is ENHRY, CDR2 SYGVKD, per germline. In DNA, the CDR3 is TGTGCCATCAGTGAGACAGGGGGCCCTGGAAACACCATATATTTT. This sequence encodes CAISETGGPGNTIYF.

The chain carries TRBV15 and TRBJ1-1; D uncertain. V lost 0 bases and J 3 bases, leaving 14 bases between the germline ends. CDR3 length: 16 residues. Germline lookup yields CDR1 LNHNV and CDR2 YYDKDF (reference sequence). Written as DNA, the CDR3 is TGTGCCACCAGCAGAGAAAGACCAGGAGGAGACACTGAAGCTTTCTTT. This gives the protein CATSRERPGGDTEAFF.

The genes are TRBV12-3 or TRBV12-4 and TRBJ1-1, with no clear D. The germline V and J ends were trimmed by 3 bases and 2 bases, with 7 bases remaining between them. This CDR3 spans 13 amino acids. The CDR3 sequence: CASSFLSNTEAFF. Here the CDR3 DNA reads TGTGCCAGCAGTTTTTTGAGCAACACTGAAGCTTTCTTT.

The J gene is TRBJ2-7, the V gene TRBV2; possibly TRBD1 for D (5 bases). V lost 7 bases to trimming and J lost 2 bases, with 12 bases between them. The CDR3 sequence is 13 residues long. Germline V gives CDR1 SNHLY, CDR2 FYNNEI. This CDR3 is CASKPGSPYEQYF. The CDR3 DNA is TGTGCCAGCAAACCAGGGTCCCCCTACGAGCAGTACTTC.

V usage is TRBV5-6 and J usage is TRBJ2-1; 8 bases align to TRBD2. CDR3 length equals 15 residues. The germline CDR1 and CDR2 sequences are SGHDT and YYEEEE. J gave up 8 bases and V 4 bases, and 11 bases lay outside the gene matches. The CDR3 reads CASSASGRGVDEQFF. The CDR3 DNA reads as TGTGCCAGCAGCGCTAGCGGGCGGGGCGTCGATGAGCAGTTCTTC.

The chain employs TRBV18 and TRBJ1-4; TRBD1 aligns across 8 bases. The CDR3 is 15 amino acids. The germline gives CDR1 KGHSH, CDR2 LQKENI. The V and J ends lost 3 bases and 5 bases, in that order; junction bases with no gene match: 5. The CDR3 loop reads CASSPRQGRNEKLFF. The CDR3 DNA sequence: TGTGCCAGCTCACCGCGACAGGGGAGAAATGAAAAACTGTTTTTT.

V usage is TRBV6-1 and J usage is TRBJ1-4; 9 nucleotides agree with TRBD1. CDR3 size: 16 residues. Germline V gives CDR1 MNHNS, CDR2 SASEGT. V lost 3 bases and J lost 1; bases outside the gene matches: 3. CDR3 sequence reads: CASSDPGQGTNEKLFF. For the CDR3, the DNA is TGTGCCAGCAGTGACCCGGGACAGGGAACTAATGAAAAACTGTTTTTT.

This clone was picked up one time. The V call is TRBV19, the J call TRBJ1-2; 10 bases are shared with TRBD1. The CDR3 is 16 amino acids. J gave up 4 bases and V 4 bases, and 9 bases lay outside the gene matches. Germline V gives CDR1 LNHDA, CDR2 SQIVND (reference sequence). The CDR3 DNA sequence: TGTGCCAGTAGTAACAGACAGGGGGCTCAGGCCTATGGCTACACCTTC. Its translation is CASSNRQGAQAYGYTF.

This clone is deemed medium-sized (0.01 to 0.1%). The J gene is TRBJ1-2, the V gene TRBV6-4; TRBD1 matches at 9 bases. Germline loops: CDR1 MRHNA, CDR2 SNTAGT. Trimming took 2 bases from V and 8 from J; bases not matched to a gene: 9. This CDR3 spans 15 amino acids. The CDR3 region is CASSDTGQGMGGYTF. The CDR3 DNA reads as TGTGCCAGCAGTGACACCGGACAGGGGATGGGAGGCTACACCTTC.

The chain links TRBV7-6 to TRBJ2-2; the match to TRBD2 covers 9 bases. V shed 1 base, J shed 4 bases, and the junction held 10 bases outside the gene matches. The CDR3 totals 18 residues. From germline, CDR1 is SGHVS and CDR2 FNYEAQ. CDR3 DNA sequence: TGTGCCAGCAGCTTAGATGTGGCTAGCGGGATTTCCACCGGGGAGCTGTTTTTT. Protein sequence: CASSLDVASGISTGELFF.

The chain recombines TRBV7-9 with TRBJ1-3, with D unclear. The germline V gene has CDR1 SEHNR and CDR2 FQNEAQ (reference sequence). Between the trimmed V and J ends, which lost 3 bases and 0 bases, there was a span of 6 bases. This CDR3 region has 14 residues. The CDR3 is CASSLEISGNTIYF. The CDR3 region has the DNA TGTGCCAGCAGCTTGGAGATCTCTGGAAACACCATATATTTT.

In the case of this clone: The germline gene is not matched at one end of the junction; a read error may be the cause. The chain joins TRBV7-2 to TRBJ2-5; 9 bases line up with TRBD1. The CDR3 sequence is 13 residues long. The germline V gene encodes CDR1 SGHTA and CDR2 FQGNSA. Here the CDR3 DNA reads TGTGCCAGCAGCTACTTCCTGACAGGGGGGATGAACTTC. The encoded protein is CASSYFLTGGMNF.

The chain combines TRBV7-2 with TRBJ2-7; the D is unclear. Per the germline V gene, CDR1 is SGHTA and CDR2 is FQGNSA. Trimming removed 1 base from V and 4 bases from J, with 11 bases in between. This CDR3 has 14 amino acids. CDR3 DNA: TGTGCCAGCAGCTTAGACAGAACTTCTTACGAGCAGTACTTC. Translating gives CASSLDRTSYEQYF.

The chain couples TRBV3-1 (or the pseudogene TRBV3-2) to TRBJ2-5; 8 bases match TRBD2. This CDR3 region has 15 residues. From germline, CDR1 is LGHDT and CDR2 YNNKEL (reference sequence). Trimming at V came to 4 bases and at J to 5 bases, leaving 9 bases not matched to a gene. CDR3 protein: CASSPLRGGFETQYF. CDR3 sequence (DNA): TGTGCCAGCAGCCCGCTCCGGGGGGGATTTGAGACCCAGTACTTC.

The V gene is TRBV2, the J gene TRBJ1-6; no firm D call. The CDR3 extends over 15 amino acids. Deletions cut 4 bases from V and 4 bases from J, with 11 bases between. Per the germline V gene, CDR1 is SNHLY and CDR2 is FYNNEI. The CDR3 loop is CASSVSGFYNSPLHF. CDR3 nucleotides: TGTGCCAGCAGTGTGTCGGGGTTTTATAATTCACCCCTCCACTTT.

This rearrangement joins TRBV29-1 to TRBJ2-1; 12 positions agree with TRBD2. Germline trimming cut 2 bases from V and 4 bases from J; bases unmatched to any gene: 15. Germline values: CDR1 SQVTM, CDR2 ANQGSEA. CDR3 length: 19 amino acids. The DNA for the CDR3 is TGCAGCGTTGAATCCGGGCGATTGGCTAGCGGGAGGGGGTACAATGAGCAGTTCTTC. This codes for CSVESGRLASGRGYNEQFF.

V gene TRBV5-8 combines with J gene TRBJ2-3, with 9 bases matching TRBD1. After removal of 5 bases from V and 5 bases from J, the junction contained 18 bases not matched to a gene. The CDR3 consists of 18 residues. Germline CDR1 reads SGHTS; CDR2 reads YDEGEE. The CDR3 reads CASSFQDRGFGRLDTQYF. In DNA form, the CDR3 reads TGTGCCAGCAGTTTTCAGGACAGGGGTTTCGGGCGCCTAGATACGCAGTATTTT.

The rearrangement joins TRBV4-1 to TRBJ1-2; 9 bases agree with TRBD1. Germline loops: CDR1 MGHRA, CDR2 YSYEKL. CDR3 length: 14 residues. V shed 3 bases, J shed 4 bases, and the junction held 3 bases outside the gene matches. The CDR3 sequence: CASSQPDRGYGYTF. DNA for the CDR3: TGCGCCAGCAGCCAGCCGGACAGGGGCTATGGCTACACCTTC.

The chain is built from TRBV7-2 and TRBJ1-1; tentatively, D is TRBD1 (6 bases). Germline values: CDR1 SGHTA, CDR2 FQGNSA. V gave up 2 bases and J gave up 0 bases, with 7 bases separating them. CDR3 size: 14 residues. The CDR3 protein is CASSLTGMNTEAFF. CDR3 DNA: TGTGCCAGCAGCTTAACAGGGATGAACACTGAAGCTTTCTTT.